These T cell receptor beta chains were read from a single sample in a study of T cells expressing NK-cell markers. TCRdb reprocessed the 5' RACE reads and keeps a single row for each CDR3 protein, giving no DNA. The repertoire shows a few hundred thousand distinct CDR3 sequences; the top ten hold under 4.5%. Sequences were obtained from blood T cells: a sorted CD56 or NKG2C T cell subset, CD4+ or CD8+ T cells, or bulk PBMC T cells (not recorded which). The receptors here all came from a man aged 18 to 30 in good health. Both conserved end residues are part of each CDR3.

J: TRBJ2-1; V: TRBV20-1; CDR3: CSAPPWLVAETTTSYNEQFF
J: TRBJ2-7; V: TRBV20-1; CDR3: CSAPPSGGLLEQYF
J: TRBJ2-2; V: TRBV29-1; CDR3: CSWGFRDGELFF
J: TRBJ2-7; V: TRBV3-1; CDR3: CASSQGGRYRQYF
J: TRBJ2-7; V: TRBV6-5; CDR3: CASTGFPYEQYF
J: TRBJ2-1; V: TRBV5-1; CDR3: CASSAAGTVSYNEQFF
J: TRBJ2-1; V: TRBV10-3; CDR3: CAISSPYDNEQFF
J: TRBJ2-5; V: TRBV12-3/TRBV12-4; CDR3: CASSGREGRETQYF
J: TRBJ2-1; V: TRBV20-1; CDR3: CSARESGSNYNEQFF
J: TRBJ1-2; V: TRBV29-1; CDR3: CSVEEGQGARGGYTF
J: TRBJ2-7; V: TRBV25-1; CDR3: CASARAGDSEQYF
J: TRBJ2-5; V: TRBV29-1; CDR3: CSVGSSGRGDETQYF
J: TRBJ2-1; V: TRBV7-9; CDR3: CASSQRGAGGEQFF
J: TRBJ2-7; V: TRBV6-2/TRBV6-3; CDR3: CASHFAGNEQYF